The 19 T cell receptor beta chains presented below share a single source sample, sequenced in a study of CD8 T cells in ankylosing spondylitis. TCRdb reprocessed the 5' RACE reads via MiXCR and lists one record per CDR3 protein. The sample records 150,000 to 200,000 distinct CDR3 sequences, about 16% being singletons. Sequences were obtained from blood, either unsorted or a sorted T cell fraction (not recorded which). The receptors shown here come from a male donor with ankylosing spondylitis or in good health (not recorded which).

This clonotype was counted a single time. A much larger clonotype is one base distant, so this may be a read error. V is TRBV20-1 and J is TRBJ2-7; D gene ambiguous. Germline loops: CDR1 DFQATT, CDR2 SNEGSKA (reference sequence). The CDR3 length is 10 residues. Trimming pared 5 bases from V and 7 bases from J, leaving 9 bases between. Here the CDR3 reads CSAVLREQYF. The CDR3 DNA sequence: TGCAGTGCTGTCCTTCGGGAGCAGTACTTC.

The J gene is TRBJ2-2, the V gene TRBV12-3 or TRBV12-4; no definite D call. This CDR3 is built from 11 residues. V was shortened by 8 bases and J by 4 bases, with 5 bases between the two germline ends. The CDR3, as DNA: TGTGCCAGCGAGTCCACCGGGGAGCTGTTTTTT. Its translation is CASESTGELFF.

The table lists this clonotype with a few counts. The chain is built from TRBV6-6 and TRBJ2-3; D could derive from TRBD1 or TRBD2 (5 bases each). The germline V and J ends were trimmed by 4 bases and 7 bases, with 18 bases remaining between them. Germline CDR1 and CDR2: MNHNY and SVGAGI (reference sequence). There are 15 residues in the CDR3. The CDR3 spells CASSSGTGFLNTQYF. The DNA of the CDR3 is TGTGCCAGCAGTTCCGGGACGGGATTTTTGAATACGCAGTATTTT.

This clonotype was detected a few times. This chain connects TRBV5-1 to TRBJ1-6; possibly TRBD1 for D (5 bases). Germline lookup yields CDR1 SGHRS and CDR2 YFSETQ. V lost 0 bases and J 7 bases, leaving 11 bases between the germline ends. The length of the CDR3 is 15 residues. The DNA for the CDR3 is TGCGCCAGCAGCTTGGATTGGGGGGTAAATTCACCCCTCCACTTT. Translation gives CASSLDWGVNSPLHF.

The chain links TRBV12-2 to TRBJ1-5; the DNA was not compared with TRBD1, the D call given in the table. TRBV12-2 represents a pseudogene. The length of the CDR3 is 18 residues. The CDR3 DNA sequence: TGTGCAAGTCGCTTAGAGGCGTGGGGGAAACATAGCAATCAGCCCCAGCATTTT. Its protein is CASRLEAWGKHSNQPQHF.

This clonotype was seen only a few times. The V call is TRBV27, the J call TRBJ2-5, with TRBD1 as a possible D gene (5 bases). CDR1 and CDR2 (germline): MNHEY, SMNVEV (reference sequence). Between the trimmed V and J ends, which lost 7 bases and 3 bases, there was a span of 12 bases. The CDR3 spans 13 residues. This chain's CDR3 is CASTLGPKETQYF. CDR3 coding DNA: TGTGCCAGCACCTTGGGGCCTAAAGAGACCCAGTACTTC.

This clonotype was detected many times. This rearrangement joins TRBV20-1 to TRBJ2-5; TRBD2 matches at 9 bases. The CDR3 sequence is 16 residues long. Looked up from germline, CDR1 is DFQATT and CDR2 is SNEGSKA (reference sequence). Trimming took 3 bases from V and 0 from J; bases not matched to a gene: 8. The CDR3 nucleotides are TGCAGTGCTAGCGCCCCCACTAGCGGGTACCAAGAGACCCAGTACTTC. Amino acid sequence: CSASAPTSGYQETQYF.

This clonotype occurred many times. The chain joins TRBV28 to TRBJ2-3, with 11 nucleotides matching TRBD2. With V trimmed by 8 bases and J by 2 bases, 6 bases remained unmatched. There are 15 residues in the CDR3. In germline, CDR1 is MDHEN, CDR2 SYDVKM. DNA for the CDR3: TGTGCCAGCCTTCTAGCGGGAGGATTCACAGATACGCAGTATTTT. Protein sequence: CASLLAGGFTDTQYF. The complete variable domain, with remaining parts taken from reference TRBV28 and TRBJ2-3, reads DVKVTQSSRYLVKRTGEKVFLECVQDMDHENMFWYRQDPGLGLRLIYFSYDVKMKEKGDIPEGYSVSREKKERFSLILESASTNQTSMYLCASLLAGGFTDTQYFGPGTRLTVL.

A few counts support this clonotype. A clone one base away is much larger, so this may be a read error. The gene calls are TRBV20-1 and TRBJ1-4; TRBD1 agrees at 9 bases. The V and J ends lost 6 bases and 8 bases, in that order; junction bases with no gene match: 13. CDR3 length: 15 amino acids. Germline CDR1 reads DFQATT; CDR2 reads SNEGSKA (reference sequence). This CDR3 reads CSAGGPGTGKEKLFF. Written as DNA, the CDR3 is TGCAGTGCAGGTGGCCCCGGGACAGGGAAGGAAAAACTGTTTTTT.

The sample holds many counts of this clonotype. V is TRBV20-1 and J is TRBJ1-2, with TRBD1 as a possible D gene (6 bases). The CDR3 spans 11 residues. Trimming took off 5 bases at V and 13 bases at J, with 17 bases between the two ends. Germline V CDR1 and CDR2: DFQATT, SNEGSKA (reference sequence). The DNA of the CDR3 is TGCAGTGCTGCCCTTACAGGGCAAGGCACCTTC. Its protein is CSAALTGQGTF.

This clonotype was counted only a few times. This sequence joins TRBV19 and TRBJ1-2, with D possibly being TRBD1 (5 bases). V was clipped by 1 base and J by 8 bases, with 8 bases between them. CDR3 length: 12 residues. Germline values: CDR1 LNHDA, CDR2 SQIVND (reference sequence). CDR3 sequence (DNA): TGTGCCAGTAGTATAGCAGGGACCGGCTACACCTTC. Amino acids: CASSIAGTGYTF.

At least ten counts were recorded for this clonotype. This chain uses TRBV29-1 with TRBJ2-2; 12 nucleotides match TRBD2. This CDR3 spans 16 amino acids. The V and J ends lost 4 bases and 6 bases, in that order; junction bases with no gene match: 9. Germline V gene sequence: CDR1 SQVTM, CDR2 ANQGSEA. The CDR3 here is CSVVLGLAGLPGELFF. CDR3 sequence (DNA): TGCAGCGTTGTCTTAGGACTAGCGGGATTGCCCGGGGAGCTGTTTTTT.

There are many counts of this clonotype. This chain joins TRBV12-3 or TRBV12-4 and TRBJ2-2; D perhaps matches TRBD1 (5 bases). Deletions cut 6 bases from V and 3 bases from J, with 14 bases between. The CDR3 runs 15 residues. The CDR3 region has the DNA TGTGCCAGCAGCCCCCAGGGTAGTTACACCGGGGAGCTGTTTTTT. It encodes CASSPQGSYTGELFF.

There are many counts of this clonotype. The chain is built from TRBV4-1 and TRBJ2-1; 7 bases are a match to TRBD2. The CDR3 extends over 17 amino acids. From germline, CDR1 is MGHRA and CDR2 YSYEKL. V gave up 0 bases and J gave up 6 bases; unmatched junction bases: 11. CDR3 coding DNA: TGCGCCAGCAGCCAAGAAACCTTGAGCGGGAAAAGCAATGAGCAGTTCTTC. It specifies CASSQETLSGKSNEQFF.

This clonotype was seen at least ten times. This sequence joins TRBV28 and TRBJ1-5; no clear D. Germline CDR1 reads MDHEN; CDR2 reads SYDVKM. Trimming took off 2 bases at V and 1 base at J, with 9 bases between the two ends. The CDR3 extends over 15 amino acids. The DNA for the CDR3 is TGTGCCAGCAGTTTAAGGGTTACAAGCAATCAGCCCCAGCATTTT. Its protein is CASSLRVTSNQPQHF.

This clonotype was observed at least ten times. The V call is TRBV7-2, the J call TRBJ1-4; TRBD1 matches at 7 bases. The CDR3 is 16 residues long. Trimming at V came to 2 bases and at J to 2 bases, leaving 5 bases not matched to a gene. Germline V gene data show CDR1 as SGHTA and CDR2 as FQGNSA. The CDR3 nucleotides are TGTGCCAGCAGCTTATTGCCAGGGGGGACTAATGAAAAACTGTTTTTT. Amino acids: CASSLLPGGTNEKLFF. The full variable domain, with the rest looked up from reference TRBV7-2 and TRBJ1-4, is GAGVSQSPSNKVTEKGKDVELRCDPISGHTALYWYRQSLGQGLEFLIYFQGNSAPDKSGLPSDRFSAERTGGSVSTLTIQRTQQEDSAVYLCASSLLPGGTNEKLFFGSGTQLSVL.

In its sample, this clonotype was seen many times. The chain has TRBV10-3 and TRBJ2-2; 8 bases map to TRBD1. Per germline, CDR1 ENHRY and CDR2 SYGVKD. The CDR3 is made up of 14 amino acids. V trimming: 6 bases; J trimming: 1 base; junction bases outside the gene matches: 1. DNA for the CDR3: TGTGCCATCAGGGGGACAGGGAACACCGGGGAGCTGTTTTTT. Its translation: CAIRGTGNTGELFF.

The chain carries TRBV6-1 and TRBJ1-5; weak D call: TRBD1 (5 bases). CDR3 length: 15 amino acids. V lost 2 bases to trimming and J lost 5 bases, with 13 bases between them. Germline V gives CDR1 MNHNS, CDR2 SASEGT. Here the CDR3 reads CASSELGQGYQPQHF. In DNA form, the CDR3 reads TGTGCCAGCAGTGAACTGGGTCAGGGATATCAGCCCCAGCATTTT.

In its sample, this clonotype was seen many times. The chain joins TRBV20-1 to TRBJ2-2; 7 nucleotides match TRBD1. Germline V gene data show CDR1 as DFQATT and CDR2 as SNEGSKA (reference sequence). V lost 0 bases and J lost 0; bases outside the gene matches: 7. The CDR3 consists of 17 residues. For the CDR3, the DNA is TGCAGTGCTAGAGATCTCCTAGGGGGCGCGAACACCGGGGAGCTGTTTTTT. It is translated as CSARDLLGGANTGELFF.